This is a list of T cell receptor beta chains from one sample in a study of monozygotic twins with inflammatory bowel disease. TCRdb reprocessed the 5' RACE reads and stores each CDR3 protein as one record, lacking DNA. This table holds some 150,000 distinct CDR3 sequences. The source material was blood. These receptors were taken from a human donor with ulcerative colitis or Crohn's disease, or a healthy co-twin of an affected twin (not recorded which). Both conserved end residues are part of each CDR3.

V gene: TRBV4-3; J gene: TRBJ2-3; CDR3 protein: CASSQGDPYTDTQYF
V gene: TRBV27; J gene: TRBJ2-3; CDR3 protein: CASSLTRGPGWTDTQYF
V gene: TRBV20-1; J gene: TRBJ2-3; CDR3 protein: CSARDRLEATDTQYF
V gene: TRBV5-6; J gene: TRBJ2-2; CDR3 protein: CASSLEGDGAGELFF
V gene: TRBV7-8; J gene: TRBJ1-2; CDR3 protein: CASRPGGPGYGYTF
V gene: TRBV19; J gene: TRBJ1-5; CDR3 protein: CASTLGTGVNQPQHF
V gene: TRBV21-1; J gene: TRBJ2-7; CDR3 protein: CASSKWGRRDSYEQYF
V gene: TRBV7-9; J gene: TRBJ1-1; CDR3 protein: CASSLVRGLEAFF
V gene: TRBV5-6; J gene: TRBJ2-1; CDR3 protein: CTSILRPGGNEQFF
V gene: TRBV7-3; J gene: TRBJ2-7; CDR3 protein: CASSSGTSGDYEQYF
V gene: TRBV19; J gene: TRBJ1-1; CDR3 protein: CASNPGRGEKNTEAFF
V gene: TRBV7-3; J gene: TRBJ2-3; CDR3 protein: CASSLEGQDTQYF
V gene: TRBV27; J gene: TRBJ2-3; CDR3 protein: CASRPTWDTQYF
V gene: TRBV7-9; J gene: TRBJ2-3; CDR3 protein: CASSLVGGGGTDTQYF
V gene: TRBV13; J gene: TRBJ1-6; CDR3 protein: CASSSWGLPNSPLHF
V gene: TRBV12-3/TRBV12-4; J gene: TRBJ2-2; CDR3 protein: CASSKGLAVNTGELFF
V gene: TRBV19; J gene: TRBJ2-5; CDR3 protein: CASSSSSETQYF
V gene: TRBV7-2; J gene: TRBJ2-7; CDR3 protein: CASSLLGGTETYEQYF
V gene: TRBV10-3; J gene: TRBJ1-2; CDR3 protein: CAIRGQGARGYTF
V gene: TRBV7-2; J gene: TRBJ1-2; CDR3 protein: CASSSSSLGYGYTF
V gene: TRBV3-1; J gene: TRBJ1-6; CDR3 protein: CASSAPGGPNSPLHF
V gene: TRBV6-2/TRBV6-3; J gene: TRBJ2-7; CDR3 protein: CASTDGGGGALEQYF
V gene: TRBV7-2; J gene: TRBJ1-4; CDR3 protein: CASSLETGGTNEKLFF
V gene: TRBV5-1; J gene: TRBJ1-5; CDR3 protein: CASSPGTGGSNQPQHF
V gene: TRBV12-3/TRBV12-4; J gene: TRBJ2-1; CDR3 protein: CASSHDKAGGPYNEQFF
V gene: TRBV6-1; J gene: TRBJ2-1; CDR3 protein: CASSGQGYDEQFF
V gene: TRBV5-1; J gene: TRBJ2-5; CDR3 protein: CASSTPGLGEETQYF
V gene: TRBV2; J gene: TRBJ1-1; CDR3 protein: CASSVGGGGTEAFF
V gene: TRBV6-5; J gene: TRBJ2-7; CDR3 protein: CASSSSDYEQYF
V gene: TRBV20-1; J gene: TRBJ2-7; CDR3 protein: CSARTLRTDSYEQYF
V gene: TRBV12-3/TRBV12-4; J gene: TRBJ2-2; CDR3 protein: CASSLGFSLTGELFF
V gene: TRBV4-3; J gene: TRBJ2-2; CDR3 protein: CASSQDPLAGGEVGELFF
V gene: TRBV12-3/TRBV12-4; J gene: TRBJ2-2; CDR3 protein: CASSFLAGTGELFF
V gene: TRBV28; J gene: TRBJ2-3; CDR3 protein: CASRTPDTPTIWDF
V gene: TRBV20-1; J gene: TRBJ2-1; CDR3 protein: CSAPDGRGPYNEQFF
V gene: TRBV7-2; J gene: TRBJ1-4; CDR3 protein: CASSLGGSNEKLFF
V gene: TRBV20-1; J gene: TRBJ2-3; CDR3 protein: CSARFGTGLNTQYF
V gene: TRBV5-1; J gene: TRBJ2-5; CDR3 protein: CASSLNYAGGPETQYF
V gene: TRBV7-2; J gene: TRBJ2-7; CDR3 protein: CASSSRDRSPEQYF
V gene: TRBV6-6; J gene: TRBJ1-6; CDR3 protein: CASTYGVADSPLHF
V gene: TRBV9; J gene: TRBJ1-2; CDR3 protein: CASSGSLDRSYGYTF
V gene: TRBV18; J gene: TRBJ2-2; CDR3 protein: CASSPSRDNTGELFF
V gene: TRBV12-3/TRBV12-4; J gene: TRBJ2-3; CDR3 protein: CASSFPGGGVRDTQYF